Shown below are 14 T cell receptor beta chains from a single sample sequenced in a study of T cells in Graves' hyperthyroidism and ophthalmopathy (dated by TCRdb to between 2017 and 2020). Library preparation employed multiplex PCR. The listed sequencing device is Illumina HiSeq 2000. The TCR beta CDR3 regions were amplified from RNA transcripts. For the first round of RT-PCR on the TCR CDR3, the HTBI primer set was used together with the Qiagen OneStep RT-PCR kit. TCRdb's own reprocessing of the public reads used fastp at Q25 and MiXCR and kept productive beta chains. Rows with one shared CDR3 protein collapse into an entry with the most common genes and DNA. The sample data list 550,000 to 600,000 distinct CDR3 sequences, and 46% of these were observed just once. Together, the top ten hold 19% of the sample. The source material was peripheral blood or thyroid tissue (not recorded which). The receptors were sampled from an adult woman with Graves' disease, either hyperthyroidism or ophthalmopathy (not recorded which).

About this clonotype: In this CDR3 the conserved last residue, phenylalanine or tryptophan, is missing, so a read error is likely. No DNA is shown, since the ends of the CDR3 on it are uncertain; the CDR3 is the one TCRdb lists. The V and J genes are TRBV7-6 and TRBJ2-2; the table names TRBD2, a call not compared with the DNA. The CDR3 adds up to 19 amino acids, both ends counted. The germline V gene has CDR1 SGHVS and CDR2 FNYEAQ. The CDR3 reads CASSSLTAGGLQKDRGAVV.

Comments on this clonotype: Since a much larger clone is just one base distant, this may be a read error. V is TRBV5-6 and J is TRBJ1-2; D is uncertain. The CDR3 covers 13 residues. CDR1 and CDR2 (germline): SGHDT, YYEEEE. V lost 7 bases to trimming and J lost 4 bases, with 14 bases between them. The DNA for the CDR3 is TGTGCCAGCGGCTATACGGCGCTCTATGGCTACACCTTC. Its protein product is CASGYTALYGYTF.

The table lists this clonotype with a few counts. The chain combines TRBV5-1 with TRBJ1-1; D is unclear. Trimming took off 0 bases at V and 9 bases at J, with 12 bases between the two ends. Germline V lookup: CDR1 SGHRS, CDR2 YFSETQ. The CDR3 totals 13 residues. The CDR3 DNA is TGCGCCAGCAGCTTGGAAGCAGACCCAAAAGCTTTCTTT. It yields the protein CASSLEADPKAFF.

This rearrangement joins TRBV18 to TRBJ2-5; the match to TRBD1 covers 8 bases. The CDR3 runs 14 residues. V dropped 0 bases and J dropped 4; count of bases not matched to a gene: 1. CDR1 and CDR2 (germline): KGHSH, LQKENI. CDR3 bases: TGTGCCAGCTCACCACCCGACAGGGGAGAGACCCAGTACTTC. It yields the protein CASSPPDRGETQYF.

This clonotype came up many times. The chain is built from TRBV9 and TRBJ2-2; D remains ambiguous. The CDR3 is made up of 15 amino acids. Germline CDR1 is SGDLS and CDR2 is YYNGEE. V lost 2 bases and J 1 base, leaving 9 bases between the germline ends. The CDR3 region has the DNA TGTGCCAGCAGCGTTATAGCCATGAACACCGGGGAGCTGTTTTTT. It translates to CASSVIAMNTGELFF.

This clonotype appeared many times. The chain uses TRBV13 and TRBJ1-3, with unresolved D. V was shortened by 4 bases and J by 2 bases, with 15 bases between the two germline ends. The CDR3 totals 16 residues. Germline V gives CDR1 PRHDT, CDR2 FYEKMQ (reference sequence). In DNA form, the CDR3 reads TGTGCCAGCAGCTGGGGTGGAATCGGCACTGGAAACACCATATATTTT. The encoded protein is CASSWGGIGTGNTIYF.

As regards this clonotype: No conserved phenylalanine or tryptophan ends this CDR3, so it is likely a read error. No DNA is shown, since the ends of the CDR3 on it are uncertain; the CDR3 is the one TCRdb lists. The chain joins TRBV20-1 to TRBJ2-2; TRBD2 was called by the table and not checked on the DNA. Germline CDR1 reads DFQATT; CDR2 reads SNEGSKA (reference sequence). The CDR3 totals 15 residues, both ends included. The CDR3 sequence: CSVGAQRANTGELLL.

CDR3 sequence reads: CASSLSQGLDYGYTF. CDR3 nucleotides: TGTGCCAGCTCACTCTCACAGGGGTTGGACTATGGCTACACCTTC. V usage is TRBV18 and J usage is TRBJ1-2; TRBD1 agrees at 7 bases. The CDR3 length is 15 residues. V dropped 4 bases and J dropped 3; count of bases not matched to a gene: 8. The germline V gene encodes CDR1 KGHSH and CDR2 LQKENI.

Ten or more counts support this clonotype. This chain connects TRBV28 to TRBJ2-5; 15 bases are a match to TRBD2. Germline V gene lookup returns CDR1 MDHEN and CDR2 SYDVKM. The CDR3 totals 18 residues. V was clipped by 4 bases and J by 5 bases; unmatched bases: 11. The CDR3 loop is CASSSPGTSGRPGETQYF. CDR3 DNA sequence: TGTGCCAGCAGTTCCCCCGGGACTAGCGGGAGGCCAGGGGAGACCCAGTACTTC. Combining the CDR3 with reference TRBV28 and TRBJ2-5 gives the whole variable domain DVKVTQSSRYLVKRTGEKVFLECVQDMDHENMFWYRQDPGLGLRLIYFSYDVKMKEKGDIPEGYSVSREKKERFSLILESASTNQTSMYLCASSSPGTSGRPGETQYFGPGTRLLVL.

V is TRBV24-1 and J is TRBJ2-3; TRBD2 aligns across 7 bases. CDR3 length equals 15 residues. Germline CDR1 and CDR2: KGHDR and SFDVKD. After removal of 6 bases from V and 2 bases from J, the junction contained 7 bases not matched to a gene. The CDR3 sequence is CATSTGGKLTDTQYF. In nucleotides, the CDR3 is TGTGCCACCAGTACCGGGGGGAAACTCACAGATACGCAGTATTTT.

V usage is TRBV10-2 and J usage is TRBJ2-1; no clear D. The CDR3 runs to 11 residues. The germline CDR1 and CDR2 sequences are WSHSY and SAAADI. The CDR3 here is CATAAVNEQFF. The DNA of the CDR3 is TGCGCAACCGCGGCTGTCAATGAGCAGTTCTTC.

In this sample, this clonotype turned up many times. The chain uses TRBV6-5 and TRBJ1-4; 10 positions agree with TRBD1. There are 14 residues in the CDR3. V gave up 5 bases and J gave up 6 bases; unmatched junction bases: 3. CDR1 MNHEY and CDR2 SVGAGI come from the germline V gene. Here the CDR3 reads CASSRQGADEKLFF. The CDR3 nucleotides are TGTGCCAGCAGTCGACAGGGGGCCGATGAAAAACTGTTTTTT.

This clonotype has a count of ten or more. The gene calls are TRBV5-5 and TRBJ2-7; 8 bases align to TRBD2. Trimming removed 3 bases from V and 2 bases from J; junction bases left unmatched: 7. Looked up from germline, CDR1 is SGHKS and CDR2 is YYEKEE (reference sequence). This CDR3 comprises 15 residues. CDR3 sequence (DNA): TGTGCCAGCAGCTCTTTCGGGGGGGGGACCTACGAGCAGTACTTC. As protein: CASSSFGGGTYEQYF.

The V gene is TRBV25-1, the J gene TRBJ1-1, with 8 bases identical to TRBD1. J was trimmed by 0 bases and V by 11 bases; bases with no gene match: 5. Per germline, CDR1 MGHDK and CDR2 SYGVNS. This CDR3 spans 13 amino acids. In DNA form, the CDR3 reads TGTGCCTACAGGGGGTGGGTGAACACTGAAGCTTTCTTT. Translation gives CAYRGWVNTEAFF.